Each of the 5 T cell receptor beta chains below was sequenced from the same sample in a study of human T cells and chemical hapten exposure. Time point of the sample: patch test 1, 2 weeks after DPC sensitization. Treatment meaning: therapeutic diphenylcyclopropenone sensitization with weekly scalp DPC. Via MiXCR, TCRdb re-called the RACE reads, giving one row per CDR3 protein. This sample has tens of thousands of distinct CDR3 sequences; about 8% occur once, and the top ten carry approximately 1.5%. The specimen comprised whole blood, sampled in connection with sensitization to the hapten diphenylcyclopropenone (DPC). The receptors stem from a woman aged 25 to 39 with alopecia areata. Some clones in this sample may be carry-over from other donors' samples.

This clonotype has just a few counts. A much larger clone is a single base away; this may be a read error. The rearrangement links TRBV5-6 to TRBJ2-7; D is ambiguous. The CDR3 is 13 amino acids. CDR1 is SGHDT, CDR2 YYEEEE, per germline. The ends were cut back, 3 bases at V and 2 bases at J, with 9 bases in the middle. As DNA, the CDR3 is TGTGCCAGCAGCTGGGATCCCGCCTACGAGCAGTACTTC. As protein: CASSWDPAYEQYF.

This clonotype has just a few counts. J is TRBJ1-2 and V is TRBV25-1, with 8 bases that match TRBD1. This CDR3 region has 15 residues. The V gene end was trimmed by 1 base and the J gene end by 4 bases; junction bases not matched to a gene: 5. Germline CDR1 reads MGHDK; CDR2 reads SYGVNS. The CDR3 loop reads CASSESGGPGYGYTF. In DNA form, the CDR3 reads TGTGCCAGCAGTGAATCAGGGGGCCCGGGCTATGGCTACACCTTC.

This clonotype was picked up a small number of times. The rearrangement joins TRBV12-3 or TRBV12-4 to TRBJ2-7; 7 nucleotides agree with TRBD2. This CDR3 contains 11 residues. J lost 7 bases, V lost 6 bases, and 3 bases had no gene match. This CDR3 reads CASSPSGEQYF. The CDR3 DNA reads TGTGCCAGCAGCCCTAGCGGTGAGCAGTACTTC.

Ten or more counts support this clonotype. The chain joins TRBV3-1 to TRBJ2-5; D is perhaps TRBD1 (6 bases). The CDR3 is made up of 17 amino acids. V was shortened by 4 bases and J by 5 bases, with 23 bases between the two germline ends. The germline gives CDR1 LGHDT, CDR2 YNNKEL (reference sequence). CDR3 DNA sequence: TGTGCCAGCAGCCTCTATTCCGGGACCCTAAGGGGGGAGACCCAGTACTTC. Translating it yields CASSLYSGTLRGETQYF.

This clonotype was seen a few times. The CDR3 DNA reads as TGTGCCAGCAGTTACTCGGGGAGCACAGATACGCAGTATTTT. It specifies CASSYSGSTDTQYF. The chain has TRBV6-2 or TRBV6-3 and TRBJ2-3; D gene ambiguous. This CDR3 is 14 amino acids long. Trimming stripped 0 bases from V and 0 bases from J, with 4 bases between. CDR1 MNHEY and CDR2 SVGEGT come from the germline V gene.